The TCR beta chain under discussion was sequenced for a study of cytomegalovirus exposure and HLA in healthy donors. This clone has ten or more counts. Its antigen is unidentified. General study findings and limits: It was shown in a later analysis that HLA-associated TCR beta chains were more clonally expanded than other, equally common chains.

With 5 bases clipped from V and 5 bases from J, the junction kept 8 bases outside the gene matches. This CDR3 region has 14 residues. Germline CDR1 reads MDHEN; CDR2 reads SYDVKM. In the PCR, 60 Vbeta and 13 Jbeta primers were used. This table comes from immunoSEQ multiplex PCR, and its TCRdb copy is limited to in-frame clones, with some not included. The sample carries over 80,000 clones, around 79% recorded once. The sample was PBMCs. The chain joins TRBV28 to TRBJ1-2; 7 bases are shared with TRBD1. The source is a female donor in good health and CMV-seronegative. DNA of the CDR3: TGTGCCAGCAGTCGAGGGGGCCGCGCGTATGGCTACACCTTC. This sequence encodes CASSRGGRAYGYTF.